The present T cell receptor (beta chain) was sequenced within a study of T cell responses to AZD1222 COVID-19 vaccine. Study context: Second doses at about 4 or about 12 weeks were pooled.

Study conclusions and caveats: Targets within unmutated variant regions were reportedly found for nearly half of spike-specific TCRs. Spike-wide vaccine-associated CD4 TCRs dominated at 160-218 and 743-854. Seropositivity was recorded at baseline in only a handful of AZD1222 recipients.

TCRdb keeps only in-frame clones here, not all; method: immunoSEQ multiplex PCR. Of around 110,000 clones listed, around 88% are singletons. Germline V CDR1 and CDR2: LNHDA, SQIVND (reference sequence). This CDR3 region has 15 residues. V was pared by 5 bases and J by 6 bases, with 16 bases between. A note on this clone: Its antigen remains unknown.

The chain is built from TRBV19 and TRBJ1-4; D is uncertain. The sample consisted of peripheral blood, taken on day 0 of AZD1222 vaccination. This clonotype was sampled from an adult in good health. Written as DNA, the CDR3 is TGTGCCAGTAGTCGCTCCGGGAACCTCGATGAAAAACTGTTTTTT. It is translated as CASSRSGNLDEKLFF.